Sequencing of this T cell receptor beta chain was carried out in a study of Ad26.COV2.S vaccination and SARS-CoV-2 variants. Across the whole study: Recipients of Ad26.COV2.S got it intramuscularly, once or twice 56 days apart.

Data came from immunoSEQ multiplex PCR; TCRdb stores just in-frame clones and leaves some out. Among hundreds of thousands of clones listed, roughly 85% were seen once. Study-wide points: The TCR-based breadth and depth measures might underestimate overall T cell responses.

This clone is a singleton in its sample. Its antigen is currently unknown. The treatment denotes: roughly 18 received Ad26.COV2.S at low or high dose, single or two shots; 5 received placebo; per-sample allocation not given. Vaccine and placebo recipients were sampled on day 63 after the first injection. CDR1 and CDR2 (germline): MGHRA, YSYEKL. The CDR3 extends over 18 amino acids. The J segment lost 3 bases and the V segment lost 0 bases, leaving 9 bases of the junction unmatched. The chain links TRBV4-1 to TRBJ2-1, with 9 bases lining up with TRBD2. Specimen: peripheral blood, collected in a trial of Ad26.COV2.S vaccine versus placebo. This TCR was sampled from a person aged 18-65 years who received the Ad26.COV2.S COVID-19 vaccine or a placebo. Here the CDR3 reads CASSQDPPLAGDYNEQFF. The CDR3 DNA follows: TGCGCCAGCAGCCAAGATCCCCCTTTAGCGGGGGACTACAATGAGCAGTTCTTC.